The 26 T cell receptor beta chains given below trace back to one sample, sequenced in a study of CD8 T cells in ankylosing spondylitis. Study-level points and caveats: Several highly homologous variants formed a TCR beta motif that appeared characteristic of ankylosing spondylitis blood.

Their recognized antigens are unknown. TCRdb redid the calling of the 5' RACE reads with MiXCR, one entry per CDR3 protein. The table records more than 100,000 distinct CDR3 sequences, approximately 17% of them present only once. The specimen sequenced was blood, either unsorted or a sorted T cell fraction (not recorded which). These receptors originate from a male donor with ankylosing spondylitis.

The sample holds a few counts of this clonotype. V gene TRBV5-1 combines with J gene TRBJ2-3; D is undetermined. The CDR3 is made up of 15 amino acids. V was clipped by 0 bases and J by 2 bases, with 10 bases between them. Germline V gene sequence: CDR1 SGHRS, CDR2 YFSETQ. The CDR3 protein is CASSLETFDTDTQYF. The CDR3 nucleotides read TGCGCCAGCAGCTTGGAGACCTTTGACACAGATACGCAGTATTTT.

The CDR3 sequence: CASSQAGFPYGLTQHF. In nucleotides, the CDR3 is TGCGCCAGCAGCCAGGCCGGGTTTCCTTATGGTTTGACCCAGCATTTT. The chain carries TRBV4-1 and TRBJ1-5; no reliable D call. CDR1 is MGHRA, CDR2 YSYEKL, per germline. V lost 3 bases, J lost 11 bases, and 23 bases lay in between. The CDR3 loop spans 16 amino acids.

The chain has TRBV6-1 and TRBJ2-7, with a weak D call TRBD2 (5 bases). The germline V gene has CDR1 MNHNS and CDR2 SASEGT. V was shortened by 5 bases and J by 2 bases, with 13 bases between the two germline ends. CDR3 length equals 14 residues. In DNA form, the CDR3 reads TGTGCCAGCAGTACCGGGGAATTTGCCTACGAGCAGTACTTC. Amino acid sequence: CASSTGEFAYEQYF.

The chain has TRBV25-1 and TRBJ2-7; D may correspond to TRBD1 or TRBD2 (5 bases each). Germline CDR1 reads MGHDK; CDR2 reads SYGVNS. V dropped 4 bases and J dropped 3 bases, with 10 bases sitting between them. The CDR3 spans 13 residues. As DNA, the CDR3 is TGTGCCAGCAGTGCCCGGGACGGCTACGAGCAGTACTTC. This sequence encodes CASSARDGYEQYF.

The sample holds a few counts of this clonotype. This chain links TRBV5-1 with TRBJ1-2, with 8 positions matching TRBD1. The CDR3 is made up of 16 amino acids. Germline-derived CDR1 and CDR2 are SGHRS and YFSETQ. V shed 4 bases and J 8 bases; nucleotides not matched to a gene: 16. The CDR3 here is CASSPVEGQAKGGYTF. The CDR3 DNA follows: TGCGCCAGCAGCCCCGTAGAGGGACAGGCTAAAGGCGGCTACACCTTC.

V usage is TRBV7-8 and J usage is TRBJ1-5; 12 bases are shared with TRBD1. V trimming: 5 bases; J trimming: 6 bases; junction bases outside the gene matches: 17. The CDR3 consists of 19 residues. Germline V gene sequence: CDR1 SGHVS, CDR2 FQNEAQ. The CDR3 region has the DNA TGTGCCAGCAGCCTTCGATGGCCCCGCGGGACAGGGGGCAGTCAGCCCCAGCATTTT. This translates into CASSLRWPRGTGGSQPQHF.

In this sample, this clonotype turned up a few times. The CDR3 DNA reads as TGCAGCGTTGAAAGGGACAGGGTCACCGGGGAGCTGTTTTTT. It encodes CSVERDRVTGELFF. The V and J genes are TRBV29-1 and TRBJ2-2; 9 nucleotides line up with TRBD1. From germline, CDR1 is SQVTM and CDR2 ANQGSEA. V lost 2 bases, J lost 4 bases, and 2 bases stayed unmatched. This CDR3 spans 14 amino acids.

The V call is TRBV5-1, the J call TRBJ1-1; no firm D call. The CDR3 is made up of 14 amino acids. V lost 0 bases, J lost 0 bases, and 6 bases lay in between. Germline lookup yields CDR1 SGHRS and CDR2 YFSETQ. CDR3: CASSLGLMNTEAFF. The CDR3 nucleotides read TGCGCCAGCAGCTTGGGACTCATGAACACTGAAGCTTTCTTT.

The V gene is TRBV29-1, the J gene TRBJ1-1; weak D call: TRBD1 (5 bases). V shed 7 bases and J shed 2 bases, with 11 bases lying between them. The CDR3 is 12 amino acids. Germline CDR1 is SQVTM and CDR2 is ANQGSEA. The CDR3 DNA follows: TGCAGCGCTCGGACAACAAACACTGAAGCTTTCTTT. This codes for CSARTTNTEAFF.

The chain joins TRBV5-1 to TRBJ1-1; no reliable D call. In germline, CDR1 is SGHRS, CDR2 YFSETQ. The germline V and J ends were trimmed by 5 bases and 1 base, with 12 bases remaining between them. CDR3 length: 14 amino acids. CDR3 residues: CASRRDFGNTEAFF. CDR3 in DNA: TGCGCCAGCAGAAGGGATTTCGGGAACACTGAAGCTTTCTTT. Looking up the rest from reference TRBV5-1 and TRBJ1-1 gives the full variable domain: KAGVTQTPRYLIKTRGQQVTLSCSPISGHRSVSWYQQTPGQGLQFLFEYFSETQRNKGNFPGRFSGRQFSNSRSEMNVSTLELGDSALYLCASRRDFGNTEAFFGQGTRLTVV.

The gene calls are TRBV6-1 and TRBJ2-7; TRBD2 matches 12 bases. V was clipped by 4 bases and J by 6 bases; unmatched bases: 10. The CDR3 is 16 amino acids. CDR1 and CDR2 (germline): MNHNS, SASEGT. CDR3 in amino acids: CASSGGLAGTSIEQYF. The CDR3, as DNA: TGTGCCAGCAGTGGAGGACTAGCGGGAACCTCTATCGAGCAGTACTTC.

There are a few counts of this clonotype. The chain links TRBV20-1 to TRBJ1-5, with D hard to call. The CDR3 is made up of 14 amino acids. Germline CDR1 reads DFQATT; CDR2 reads SNEGSKA (reference sequence). The V end lost 3 bases, the J end lost 0 bases, and 9 bases lay between the germline ends. The CDR3 region has the DNA TGCAGTGCTAGCGAACAGTATAGCAATCAGCCCCAGCATTTT. It yields the protein CSASEQYSNQPQHF.

In its sample, this clonotype was seen a few times. V usage is TRBV7-9 and J usage is TRBJ2-1; D remains ambiguous. V gave up 11 bases and J gave up 7 bases, with 15 bases separating them. This CDR3 has 12 residues. Germline V CDR1 and CDR2: SEHNR, FQNEAQ (reference sequence). CDR3 region: CAWLLVGNEQFF. In DNA, the CDR3 is TGTGCCTGGCTTCTGGTGGGGAATGAGCAGTTCTTC.

The V gene is TRBV3-1, the J gene TRBJ2-7; 10 nucleotides match TRBD2. In germline, CDR1 is LGHDT, CDR2 YNNKEL (reference sequence). J lost 3 bases, V lost 3 bases, and 2 bases had no gene match. This CDR3 contains 14 residues. The CDR3: CASSQGLAHYEQYF. CDR3 bases: TGTGCCAGCAGCCAGGGACTAGCGCACTACGAGCAGTACTTC.

The J gene is TRBJ1-6, the V gene TRBV4-1, with 9 bases fitting TRBD1. V lost 3 bases and J lost 7; bases outside the gene matches: 7. The CDR3 extends over 16 amino acids. Germline loops: CDR1 MGHRA, CDR2 YSYEKL. For the CDR3, the DNA is TGCGCCAGCAGCCACAACCGGGACAGGGCGAATTCACCCCTCCACTTT. It is translated as CASSHNRDRANSPLHF.

This clonotype was observed a handful of times. The rearrangement links TRBV7-9 to TRBJ2-7; TRBD1 matches at 7 bases. CDR3 length: 11 amino acids. Germline values: CDR1 SEHNR, CDR2 FQNEAQ (reference sequence). V gave up 5 bases and J gave up 7 bases; unmatched junction bases: 2. The CDR3 DNA follows: TGTGCCAGCAGCATGGACAGGGAGCAGTACTTC. This codes for CASSMDREQYF.

This clonotype has ten or more counts. J is TRBJ1-2 and V is TRBV7-9; D perhaps matches TRBD1 (5 bases). V lost 1 base and J 3 bases, leaving 9 bases between the germline ends. The CDR3 totals 14 residues. Germline CDR1 and CDR2: SEHNR and FQNEAQ (reference sequence). The CDR3 DNA sequence: TGTGCCAGCAGCTTAGGGGGGAAGGACTATGGCTACACCTTC. Translated: CASSLGGKDYGYTF.

This clonotype has more than one count but fewer than ten. The chain couples TRBV7-6 to TRBJ2-7; TRBD2 might be the D (6 bases). The germline V gene has CDR1 SGHVS and CDR2 FNYEAQ. Deletions cut 2 bases from V and 5 bases from J, with 22 bases between. The CDR3 has 17 residues. The CDR3 region is CASSLYGAGLIQDEQYF. The CDR3 region has the DNA TGTGCCAGCAGCTTATATGGGGCGGGGCTAATTCAGGACGAGCAGTACTTC.

Only a few counts were recorded for this clonotype. This sequence joins TRBV7-2 and TRBJ2-1; tentatively, D is TRBD2 (6 bases). With 1 base removed from V and 6 bases from J, the gap between germline ends came to 16 bases. Germline loops: CDR1 SGHTA, CDR2 FQGNSA. The CDR3 extends over 16 amino acids. This CDR3 is CASSLVVFGSGNEQFF. CDR3 DNA: TGTGCCAGCAGCTTAGTGGTATTCGGGAGTGGCAATGAGCAGTTCTTC.

V is TRBV11-2 and J is TRBJ2-6; the D gene is possibly TRBD1 (5 bases). The CDR3 sequence is 17 residues long. V was cut by 0 bases and J by 0 bases, with 9 bases left in between. Per the germline V gene, CDR1 is SGHAT and CDR2 is FQNNGV. The CDR3 here is CASSLDVGPSGANVLTF. CDR3 DNA sequence: TGTGCCAGCAGCTTAGATGTGGGGCCCTCTGGGGCCAACGTCCTGACTTTC.

This chain joins TRBV20-1 and TRBJ1-2, with D possibly being TRBD1 (5 bases). The CDR3 contains 13 residues. Germline V gives CDR1 DFQATT, CDR2 SNEGSKA (reference sequence). V lost 6 bases and J 8 bases, leaving 19 bases between the germline ends. CDR3 loop: CSARSEGVEGYTF. Here the CDR3 DNA reads TGCAGTGCCCGATCCGAAGGGGTAGAAGGCTACACCTTC.

In its sample, this clonotype was seen a few times. The CDR3 nucleotides read TGTGCCAGCATTTCCGGACTAGCGGGAATCTCCTACAATGAGCAGTTCTTC. Its translation: CASISGLAGISYNEQFF. This rearrangement joins TRBV28 to TRBJ2-1; TRBD2 matches at 12 bases. From germline, CDR1 is MDHEN and CDR2 SYDVKM. With 7 bases clipped from V and 0 bases from J, the junction kept 7 bases outside the gene matches. This CDR3 region has 17 residues.

This clonotype was observed a handful of times. This chain uses TRBV29-1 with TRBJ2-7; 7 nucleotides align to TRBD2. This CDR3 is built from 12 residues. The germline gives CDR1 SQVTM, CDR2 ANQGSEA. J lost 6 bases, V lost 6 bases, and 8 bases had no gene match. CDR3 region: CSVQTSRPEQYF. The CDR3 region has the DNA TGCAGCGTGCAGACTAGCAGACCCGAGCAGTACTTC.

This clonotype was seen only a few times. The V and J genes are TRBV12-3 or TRBV12-4 and TRBJ2-7; 9 bases match TRBD1. The J segment lost 3 bases and the V segment lost 3 bases, leaving 3 bases of the junction unmatched. This CDR3 spans 14 amino acids. The chain's CDR3 is CASSFRQGGYEQYF. For the CDR3, the DNA is TGTGCCAGCAGTTTTAGACAGGGGGGCTACGAGCAGTACTTC.

The chain is built from TRBV11-2 and TRBJ2-1; 8 nucleotides agree with TRBD2. The V gene end was trimmed by 1 base and the J gene end by 8 bases; junction bases not matched to a gene: 7. Germline values: CDR1 SGHAT, CDR2 FQNNGV. The CDR3 length is 15 residues. The CDR3 region is CASSLATGRGYEQFF. The CDR3 DNA is TGTGCCAGCAGCTTAGCCACCGGGAGGGGATATGAGCAGTTCTTC.

This clonotype was detected a few times. The rearrangement links TRBV5-8 to TRBJ1-2; no clear D gene. CDR3 length equals 14 residues. The V end lost 1 base, the J end lost 2 bases, and 9 bases lay between the germline ends. Germline V CDR1 and CDR2: SGHTS, YDEGEE. CDR3 protein: CASSLRETNYGYTF. The CDR3 DNA follows: TGTGCCAGCAGCTTGCGTGAGACCAACTATGGCTACACCTTC.